The next 21 T cell receptor beta chains were all read from a single sample in a study of prognosis after radiotherapy for stage I lung cancer. Two-round multiplex PCR amplified TCR beta CDR3 from genomic DNA. Individual primers that were specific to each TRBV and TRBJ gene served in first-round PCR. TCRdb reanalysed the multiplex PCR reads using MiXCR and keeps one entry per CDR3 protein. The top ten clones hold just over 55% of a sample with around 20,000 distinct CDR3 sequences, 40% of them seen once. The sample was PBMCs, taken before or after stereotactic body radiation therapy (not recorded which). The receptors shown here come from a donor at least 50 years old with non-small cell lung cancer.

This clonotype was seen once. The chain is built from TRBV10-2 and TRBJ1-2; 8 nucleotides align to TRBD1. V was clipped by 7 bases and J by 6 bases; unmatched bases: 7. CDR3 length: 13 amino acids. The germline V gene encodes CDR1 WSHSY and CDR2 SAAADI. The CDR3 spells CASMDRVIHGYTF. The CDR3 DNA sequence: TGCGCCAGCATGGACAGGGTAATTCATGGCTACACCTTC.

As for this clonotype: The germline gene is not matched at one end of the junction; a read error may be the cause. The DNA of the CDR3 is TGTGCCAGCAGTTACGGCCAACCAGCGGGTAATCATCCCCAGCATTTT. Residues: CASSYGQPAGNHPQHF. This chain joins TRBV6-2 or TRBV6-3 and TRBJ1-5; D uncertain. The CDR3 has 16 amino acids. Germline V gives CDR1 MNHEY, CDR2 SVGEGT.

This clonotype is classed as medium-sized. The chain joins TRBV12-3 or TRBV12-4 to TRBJ1-2; D gene ambiguous. CDR3 length: 13 amino acids. V shed 7 bases and J shed 1 base, with 10 bases lying between them. The CDR3 DNA reads as TGTGCCAGCACCCAAACACATAACTATGGCTACACCTTC. Encoded protein: CASTQTHNYGYTF.

J is TRBJ2-7 and V is TRBV9; TRBD1 matches at 8 bases. Germline V CDR1 and CDR2: SGDLS, YYNGEE. Trimming removed 4 bases from V and 7 bases from J; junction bases left unmatched: 13. The CDR3 extends over 15 amino acids. The CDR3 here is CASSPQCSRGLEQYF. The CDR3 DNA sequence: TGTGCCAGCAGCCCTCAGTGCTCCAGGGGGCTTGAGCAGTACTTC.

The table lists this clonotype with many counts. V and J are TRBV27 and TRBJ2-3; 9 bases are a match to TRBD2. The length of the CDR3 is 18 residues. V was pared by 3 bases and J by 1 base, with 11 bases of the junction left unmatched. Germline lookup yields CDR1 MNHEY and CDR2 SMNVEV (reference sequence). CDR3 DNA: TGTGCCAGCAGTTTCCGAGCGGGAGGTCTTGGTGGCACAGATACGCAGTATTTT. Translating it yields CASSFRAGGLGGTDTQYF.

This clonotype was seen many times. The chain has TRBV12-3 or TRBV12-4 and TRBJ2-5; 10 bases line up with TRBD2. This CDR3 spans 16 amino acids. V lost 7 bases, J lost 3 bases, and 11 bases stayed unmatched. In DNA, the CDR3 is TGTGCCAGCACTCCACGACCGGGACTAGCGAAAGAGACCCAGTACTTC. It specifies CASTPRPGLAKETQYF.

As to this clonotype: A far larger clone is one nucleotide away, so this likely arose from a read error. V usage is TRBV6-5 and J usage is TRBJ2-2; TRBD2 matches at 7 bases. The CDR3 sequence is 15 residues long. Germline values: CDR1 MNHEY, CDR2 SVGAGI. CDR3 in DNA: TGTGCCAGCAGATACTTAGCGGGGAACACCGGGGAGCTGTTTTTT. It encodes CASRYLAGNTGELFF.

The table lists this clonotype with many counts. The gene calls are TRBV2 and TRBJ1-1; D is ambiguous. This CDR3 region has 14 residues. The V gene lost 3 bases and the J gene lost 1 base, with 9 bases spanning the gap. CDR1 and CDR2 from the germline V gene are SNHLY and FYNNEI. The CDR3: CASSDDWKNTEAFF. The CDR3 DNA follows: TGTGCCAGCAGTGACGATTGGAAGAACACTGAAGCTTTCTTT.

The chain carries TRBV12-3 or TRBV12-4 and TRBJ1-2; D is unresolved. V lost 6 bases and J lost 8, with 19 bases in between. The CDR3 covers 14 residues. The CDR3: CASSGEARAKGYTF. Here the CDR3 DNA reads TGTGCCAGCAGCGGGGAAGCTCGGGCAAAAGGCTACACCTTC.

In this sample, this clonotype turned up many times. The gene calls are TRBV3-1 and TRBJ2-2; 10 nucleotides agree with TRBD2. CDR3 size: 21 residues. Trimming removed 8 bases from V and 6 bases from J; junction bases left unmatched: 27. Germline V gene data show CDR1 as LGHDT and CDR2 as YNNKEL (reference sequence). CDR3 DNA: TGTGCCAGCGCCGGGGACCGCGAGTTTAGCGGGAGGTCCCCGGTGGCCGGGGAGCTGTTTTTT. This gives the protein CASAGDREFSGRSPVAGELFF.

The V gene is TRBV20-1, the J gene TRBJ2-1; 7 nucleotides line up with TRBD2. Looked up from germline, CDR1 is DFQATT and CDR2 is SNEGSKA (reference sequence). This CDR3 region has 14 residues. V shed 5 bases and J 7 bases; nucleotides not matched to a gene: 11. Here the CDR3 reads CSASQRGLSNEQFF. In nucleotides, the CDR3 is TGCAGTGCTTCCCAGCGGGGCCTTAGTAATGAGCAGTTCTTC.

Ten or more counts support this clonotype. V and J are TRBV9 and TRBJ2-6; D is undetermined. The V end was cut by 7 bases, the J end by 1 base, with 3 bases between. CDR3 length equals 12 residues. The germline V gene encodes CDR1 SGDLS and CDR2 YYNGEE. CDR3 DNA sequence: TGTGCCAGCGGGTCTGGGGCCAACGTCCTGACTTTC. It specifies CASGSGANVLTF. The complete variable domain, with remaining parts taken from reference TRBV9 and TRBJ2-6, reads DSGVTQTPKHLITATGQRVTLRCSPRSGDLSVYWYQQSLDQGLQFLIQYYNGEERAKGNILERFSAQQFPDLHSELNLSSLELGDSALYFCASGSGANVLTFGAGSRLTVL.

Points on this clonotype: Since a much larger clone is just one base distant, this may be a read error. The rearrangement links TRBV7-9 to TRBJ2-3; no firm D call. With 0 bases removed from V and 10 bases from J, the gap between germline ends came to 11 bases. Germline loops: CDR1 SEHNR, CDR2 FQNEAQ (reference sequence). The CDR3 length is 13 residues. The CDR3 loop reads CASSLALADAQYF. The CDR3 bases are TGTGCCAGCAGCTTAGCCCTCGCGGATGCGCAGTATTTT. The complete variable domain, with remaining parts taken from reference TRBV7-9 and TRBJ2-3, reads DTGVSQNPRHKITKRGQNVTFRCDPISEHNRLYWYRQTLGQGPEFLTYFQNEAQLEKSRLLSDRFSAERPKGSFSTLEIQRTEQGDSAMYLCASSLALADAQYFGPGTRLTVL.

Notes on this clonotype: A far larger clone lies a single base away; this is likely a read error. The chain employs TRBV24-1 and TRBJ2-5; maybe TRBD1 (6 bases). Germline V lookup: CDR1 KGHDR, CDR2 SFDVKD. The CDR3 is 12 amino acids. With 11 bases removed from V and 7 bases from J, the gap between germline ends came to 16 bases. CDR3: CASTNQGGTQYF. The CDR3 coding sequence is TGTGCCAGCACCAATCAAGGGGGGACCCAGTACTTC.

The V and J genes are TRBV28 and TRBJ1-6, with 8 bases fitting TRBD1. Trimming cost V 2 bases and J 10 bases; bases outside gene matches: 7. The germline gives CDR1 MDHEN, CDR2 SYDVKM. The CDR3 runs 15 residues. CDR3 coding DNA: TGTGCCAGCAGTTTACCCGGACAGGGTGGCTCACCCCTCCACTTT. The encoded protein is CASSLPGQGGSPLHF.

This clonotype has ten or more counts. CDR3 sequence: CASSEVGNTIYF. In DNA form, the CDR3 reads TGTGCCAGCAGTGAAGTGGGAAACACCATATATTTT. The chain recombines TRBV2 with TRBJ1-3; no clear D. V shed 1 base and J shed 4 bases, with 2 bases lying between them. Germline-derived CDR1 and CDR2 are SNHLY and FYNNEI. This CDR3 is 12 amino acids long.

This clonotype was found a few times. This rearrangement joins TRBV6-2 or TRBV6-3 to TRBJ2-7; D perhaps matches TRBD2 (6 bases). Germline V gene lookup returns CDR1 MNHEY and CDR2 SVGEGT. The CDR3 has 20 residues. V was cut by 5 bases and J by 4 bases, with 33 bases left in between. CDR3 bases: TGTGCCAGCAGTCGGATGTACGAGGTTTGGAAGCGCGGGGACGTGTACGAGCAGTACTTC. Its protein is CASSRMYEVWKRGDVYEQYF.

This clonotype was detected only once. The chain uses TRBV20-1 and TRBJ2-1, with 13 bases matching TRBD2. Germline CDR1 and CDR2: DFQATT and SNEGSKA (reference sequence). This CDR3 comprises 15 residues. Trimming cost V 6 bases and J 6 bases; bases outside gene matches: 8. The CDR3 region is CSARTGLAGVNEQFF. CDR3 bases: TGCAGTGCCCGCACCGGACTAGCGGGAGTCAATGAGCAGTTCTTC.

This clonotype was observed many times. V is TRBV6-1 and J is TRBJ2-3; weak D call: TRBD2 (5 bases). Germline V gene sequence: CDR1 MNHNS, CDR2 SASEGT. The CDR3 has 13 amino acids. V dropped 6 bases and J dropped 2 bases, with 9 bases sitting between them. The CDR3 loop is CASRRGPTDTQYF. The CDR3 DNA is TGTGCCAGCAGGAGAGGGCCCACAGATACGCAGTATTTT.

The table lists this clonotype with many counts. J is TRBJ2-2 and V is TRBV6-5; 7 nucleotides match TRBD2. J lost 3 bases, V lost 0 bases, and 10 bases had no gene match. The germline CDR1 and CDR2 sequences are MNHEY and SVGAGI. The CDR3 consists of 18 residues. The CDR3 reads CASSYSTLGGGHTGELFF. DNA of the CDR3: TGTGCCAGCAGTTACTCGACGCTTGGGGGAGGGCACACCGGGGAGCTGTTTTTT.

This clonotype was picked up many times. The chain has TRBV15 and TRBJ2-3; 7 bases are shared with TRBD1. V lost 5 bases and J lost 2; bases outside the gene matches: 4. Germline assignment: CDR1 LNHNV and CDR2 YYDKDF (reference sequence). This CDR3 region has 14 residues. Here the CDR3 DNA reads TGTGCCACCAGCGCCGGGACAGTCACAGATACGCAGTATTTT. It codes for CATSAGTVTDTQYF. Full variable domain (rest looked up from reference TRBV15 and TRBJ2-3): DAMVIQNPRYQVTQFGKPVTLSCSQTLNHNVMYWYQQKSSQAPKLLFHYYDKDFNNEADTPDNFQSRRPNTSFCFLDIRSPGLGDTAMYLCATSAGTVTDTQYFGPGTRLTVL.